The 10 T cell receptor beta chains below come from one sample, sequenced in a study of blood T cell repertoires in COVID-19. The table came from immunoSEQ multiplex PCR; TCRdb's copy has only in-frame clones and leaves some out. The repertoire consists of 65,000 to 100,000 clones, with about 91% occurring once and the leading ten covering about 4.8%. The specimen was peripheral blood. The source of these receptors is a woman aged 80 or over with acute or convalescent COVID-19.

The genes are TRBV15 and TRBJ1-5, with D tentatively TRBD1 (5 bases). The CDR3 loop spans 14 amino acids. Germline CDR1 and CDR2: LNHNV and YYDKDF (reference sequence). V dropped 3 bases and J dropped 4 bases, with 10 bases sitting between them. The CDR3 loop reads CATSSQGQNQPQHF. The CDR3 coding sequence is TGTGCCACCAGCAGTCAGGGTCAGAATCAGCCCCAGCATTTT. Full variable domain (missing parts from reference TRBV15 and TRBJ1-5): DAMVIQNPRYQVTQFGKPVTLSCSQTLNHNVMYWYQQKSSQAPKLLFHYYDKDFNNEADTPDNFQSRRPNTSFCFLDIRSPGLGDTAMYLCATSSQGQNQPQHFGDGTRLSIL.

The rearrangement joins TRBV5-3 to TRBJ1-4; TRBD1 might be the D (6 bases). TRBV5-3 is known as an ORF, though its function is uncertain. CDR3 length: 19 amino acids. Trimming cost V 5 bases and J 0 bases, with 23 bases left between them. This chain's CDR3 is CARRDRPGRYTATNEKLFF. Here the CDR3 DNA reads TGTGCCAGAAGGGACAGACCGGGACGATATACAGCAACTAATGAAAAACTGTTTTTT.

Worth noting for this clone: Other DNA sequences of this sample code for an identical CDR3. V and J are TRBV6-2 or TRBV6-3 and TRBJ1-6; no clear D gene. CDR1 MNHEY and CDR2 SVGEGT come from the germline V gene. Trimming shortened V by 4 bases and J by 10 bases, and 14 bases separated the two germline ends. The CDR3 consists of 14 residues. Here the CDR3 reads CASSSVRSGSPLHF. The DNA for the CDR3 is TGTGCCAGCAGTTCGGTTCGGAGTGGGTCACCCCTCCACTTT.

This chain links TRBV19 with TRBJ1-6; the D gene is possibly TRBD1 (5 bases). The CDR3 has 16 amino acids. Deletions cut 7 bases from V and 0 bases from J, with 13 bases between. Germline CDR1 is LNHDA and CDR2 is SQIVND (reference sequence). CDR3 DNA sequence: TGTGCCAGTAAAGTGGACATGAGCTCCTATAATTCACCCCTCCACTTT. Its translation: CASKVDMSSYNSPLHF.

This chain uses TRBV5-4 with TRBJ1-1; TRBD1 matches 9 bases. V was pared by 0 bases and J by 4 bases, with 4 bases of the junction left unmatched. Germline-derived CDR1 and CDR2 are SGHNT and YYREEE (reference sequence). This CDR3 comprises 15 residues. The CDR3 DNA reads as TGTGCCAGCAGCTTGGAACCGGGACAGGGCACTGAAGCTTTCTTT. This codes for CASSLEPGQGTEAFF.

Here the CDR3 reads CASSQNDRASYGYTF. Written as DNA, the CDR3 is TGTGCCAGCAGCCAAAATGACAGGGCGTCCTATGGCTACACCTTC. V gene TRBV3-1 (or the pseudogene TRBV3-2) combines with J gene TRBJ1-2; 7 bases fit TRBD1. Trimming took 2 bases from V and 4 from J; bases not matched to a gene: 7. The CDR3 runs 15 residues. CDR1 is LGHDT, CDR2 YNNKEL, per germline (reference sequence).

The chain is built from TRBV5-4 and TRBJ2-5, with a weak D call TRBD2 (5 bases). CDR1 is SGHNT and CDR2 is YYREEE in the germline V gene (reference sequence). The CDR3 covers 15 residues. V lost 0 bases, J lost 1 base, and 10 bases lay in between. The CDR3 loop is CASSLVGGGQETQYF. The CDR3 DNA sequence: TGTGCCAGCAGCTTGGTCGGTGGAGGCCAAGAGACCCAGTACTTC.

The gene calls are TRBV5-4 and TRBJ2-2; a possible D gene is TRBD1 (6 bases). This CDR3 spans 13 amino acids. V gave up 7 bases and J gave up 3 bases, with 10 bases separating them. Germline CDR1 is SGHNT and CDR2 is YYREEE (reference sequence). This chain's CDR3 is CASRQAYTGELFF. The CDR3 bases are TGTGCCAGCCGACAGGCATACACCGGGGAGCTGTTTTTT.

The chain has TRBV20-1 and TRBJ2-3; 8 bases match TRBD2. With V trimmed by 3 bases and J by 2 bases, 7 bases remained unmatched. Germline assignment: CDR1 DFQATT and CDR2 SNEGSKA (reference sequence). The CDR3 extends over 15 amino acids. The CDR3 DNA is TGCAGTGCTAGTTCCGGGGGGGTATACACAGATACGCAGTATTTT. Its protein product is CSASSGGVYTDTQYF.

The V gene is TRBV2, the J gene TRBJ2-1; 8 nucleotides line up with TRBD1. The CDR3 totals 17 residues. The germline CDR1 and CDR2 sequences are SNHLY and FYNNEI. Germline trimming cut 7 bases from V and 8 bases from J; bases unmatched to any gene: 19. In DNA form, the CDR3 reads TGTGCCAGCACGTCCCTCCCCGGGACAGGATTTGAAGATGAGCAGTTCTTC. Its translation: CASTSLPGTGFEDEQFF.